The next 27 T cell receptor beta chains were all read from a single sample in a study of graft-versus-host responses after intestinal transplantation. Their target antigens are unknown. Clones were read by immunoSEQ multiplex PCR, and TCRdb kept only the in-frame ones, dropping some. The sample carries around 120,000 clones, 90% recorded once. Source: unstimulated CD4+ T cells sorted from spleen or lymph node cells, taken before intestinal transplant. The receptors were gathered from a human donor who received an intestinal transplant.

This chain joins TRBV2 and TRBJ1-1; D is unclear. Trimming shortened V by 3 bases and J by 3 bases, and 5 bases separated the two germline ends. The CDR3 covers 12 residues. Germline values: CDR1 SNHLY, CDR2 FYNNEI. CDR3 loop: CASSDADTEAFF. The CDR3 DNA is TGTGCCAGCAGTGACGCGGACACTGAAGCTTTCTTT.

The chain recombines TRBV5-4 with TRBJ2-5; 8 nucleotides match TRBD2. V shed 4 bases and J 3 bases; nucleotides not matched to a gene: 2. Germline assignment: CDR1 SGHNT and CDR2 YYREEE (reference sequence). This CDR3 is 13 amino acids long. CDR3 in amino acids: CASSNSGEETQYF. CDR3 sequence (DNA): TGTGCCAGCAGCAATAGCGGGGAAGAGACCCAGTACTTC.

The V gene is TRBV18, the J gene TRBJ1-2, with D unresolved. V was clipped by 3 bases and J by 3 bases, with 8 bases between them. The CDR3 contains 13 residues. Per germline, CDR1 KGHSH and CDR2 LQKENI. CDR3 in DNA: TGTGCCAGCTCACCGTCGGGGTACTATGGCTACACCTTC. Amino acid sequence: CASSPSGYYGYTF.

The genes are TRBV5-6 and TRBJ2-5; 8 bases line up with TRBD2. The CDR3 has 17 amino acids. Germline lookup yields CDR1 SGHDT and CDR2 YYEEEE. Trimming took 0 bases from V and 4 from J; bases not matched to a gene: 11. As DNA, the CDR3 is TGTGCCAGCAGCTTGGTTCAGCGGGGGAGCCCCAGAGAGACCCAGTACTTC. Amino acid sequence: CASSLVQRGSPRETQYF. Drawing the rest from reference TRBV5-6 and TRBJ2-5, the complete variable domain is DAGVTQSPTHLIKTRGQQVTLRCSPKSGHDTVSWYQQALGQGPQFIFQYYEEEERQRGNFPDRFSGHQFPNYSSELNVNALLLGDSALYLCASSLVQRGSPRETQYFGPGTRLLVL.

The chain recombines TRBV23-1 with TRBJ1-2; no reliable D call. TRBV23-1 falls under the ORF class, with uncertain function. The CDR3 is 17 residues long. Deletions cut 4 bases from V and 2 bases from J, with 20 bases between. CDR3 sequence (DNA): TGCGCCAGCAGTCGACCTGTGGACTTGTGCTCGAACTATGGCTACACCTTC. It translates to CASSRPVDLCSNYGYTF.

This clone was observed a single time. The rearrangement joins TRBV15 to TRBJ2-3; 8 nucleotides line up with TRBD1. Germline V gene sequence: CDR1 LNHNV, CDR2 YYDKDF (reference sequence). The J segment lost 2 bases and the V segment lost 3 bases, leaving 7 bases of the junction unmatched. CDR3 length equals 16 residues. CDR3 loop: CATSRPPGQVTDTQYF. CDR3 coding DNA: TGTGCCACCAGCAGGCCACCGGGACAGGTCACAGATACGCAGTATTTT.

The chain has TRBV5-4 and TRBJ2-2; D is undetermined. The CDR3 loop spans 16 amino acids. Germline V gives CDR1 SGHNT, CDR2 YYREEE (reference sequence). Trimming cost V 4 bases and J 7 bases, with 20 bases left between them. The CDR3 spells CASSHQPALVGGELFF. The CDR3 nucleotides read TGTGCCAGCAGCCACCAACCTGCACTTGTTGGCGGGGAGCTGTTTTTT.

V usage is TRBV15 and J usage is TRBJ2-5; TRBD1 aligns across 7 bases. After removal of 0 bases from V and 1 base from J, the junction contained 11 bases not matched to a gene. CDR3 size: 18 residues. Germline V gene data show CDR1 as LNHNV and CDR2 as YYDKDF (reference sequence). CDR3 nucleotides: TGTGCCACCAGCAGAGATTTCGGTACGGGACAGATCCAAGAGACCCAGTACTTC. Protein sequence: CATSRDFGTGQIQETQYF.

This rearrangement joins TRBV9 to TRBJ2-1, with 7 bases matching TRBD1. This CDR3 comprises 15 residues. Per the germline V gene, CDR1 is SGDLS and CDR2 is YYNGEE. After removal of 3 bases from V and 2 bases from J, the junction contained 5 bases not matched to a gene. CDR3 DNA sequence: TGTGCCAGCAGCGCCAGGGGGACAACCTACAATGAGCAGTTCTTC. It codes for CASSARGTTYNEQFF.

The rearrangement uses TRBV7-7 and TRBJ2-5; 11 bases map to TRBD2. V dropped 5 bases and J dropped 2; count of bases not matched to a gene: 4. The CDR3 covers 15 residues. CDR1 and CDR2 (germline): SSHAT, FNYEAQ (reference sequence). This chain's CDR3 is CASSTGLAAQETQYF. CDR3 DNA sequence: TGTGCCAGCAGCACGGGACTAGCGGCACAAGAGACCCAGTACTTC.

The rearrangement joins TRBV21-1 to TRBJ1-5. TRBV21-1 is marked as a pseudogene. This CDR3 comprises 15 residues. CDR3 DNA sequence: TGTGCCAGCACCAAAGATAGATTGCGCAATCAGCCCCAGCATTTT. This gives the protein CASTKDRLRNQPQHF.

V gene TRBV18 combines with J gene TRBJ1-5; 7 nucleotides agree with TRBD1. This CDR3 is 13 amino acids long. CDR1 and CDR2 (germline): KGHSH, LQKENI. V gave up 6 bases and J gave up 6 bases; unmatched junction bases: 5. DNA of the CDR3: TGTGCCAGCTCGCCGGGACAGACTCAGCCCCAGCATTTT. Residues: CASSPGQTQPQHF.

This rearrangement joins TRBV5-1 to TRBJ2-2, with a weak D call TRBD1 (5 bases). CDR3 length equals 15 residues. The V and J ends lost 0 bases and 3 bases respectively, with 9 bases between them. Germline V gene lookup returns CDR1 SGHRS and CDR2 YFSETQ. The DNA of the CDR3 is TGCGCCAGCAGCTTGGACAGGTCGGACACCGGGGAGCTGTTTTTT. Its translation: CASSLDRSDTGELFF.

The rearrangement links TRBV9 to TRBJ2-1; the D gene is possibly TRBD2 (5 bases). Germline V gene lookup returns CDR1 SGDLS and CDR2 YYNGEE. The V and J ends lost 0 bases and 9 bases respectively, with 13 bases between them. This CDR3 comprises 14 residues. In DNA form, the CDR3 reads TGTGCCAGCAGCGTAGTCTCGGGGAGTGCTGAGCAGTTCTTC. Translation gives CASSVVSGSAEQFF.

The DNA for the CDR3 is TGTGCCATCAGTACCGGGACAAGGAGGATGGGCGCCTACGAGCAGTACTTC. This translates into CAISTGTRRMGAYEQYF. The chain combines TRBV10-3 with TRBJ2-7, with TRBD1 as a possible D gene (6 bases). The CDR3 is 17 residues long. Looked up from germline, CDR1 is ENHRY and CDR2 is SYGVKD. The V end was cut by 5 bases, the J end by 2 bases, with 22 bases between.

Only a few counts were recorded for this clone. The chain uses TRBV30 and TRBJ1-1; perhaps TRBD1 as D (5 bases). V dropped 3 bases and J dropped 7 bases, with 15 bases sitting between them. CDR3 length equals 13 residues. The germline V gene encodes CDR1 GTSNPN and CDR2 SVGIG (reference sequence). CDR3 sequence (DNA): TGTGCCTGGAGCCTACAGGTTTGGAATGAAGCTTTCTTT. Protein product: CAWSLQVWNEAFF.

The gene calls are TRBV5-4 and TRBJ2-7, with 7 positions matching TRBD1. The V segment lost 0 bases and the J segment 3 bases; nucleotides outside the gene matches: 9. Per germline, CDR1 SGHNT and CDR2 YYREEE (reference sequence). The CDR3 spans 16 residues. The CDR3 is CASSLGDRDGVYEQYF. The CDR3 DNA is TGTGCCAGCAGCTTGGGCGACAGGGATGGAGTCTACGAGCAGTACTTC.

The chain has TRBV4-2 and TRBJ2-2; TRBD2 aligns across 7 bases. Germline values: CDR1 LGHNA, CDR2 YNFKEQ. The CDR3 consists of 16 residues. V trimming: 4 bases; J trimming: 7 bases; junction bases outside the gene matches: 12. The CDR3 bases are TGTGCCAGCAGCCTAAGGACTGGGGAGGGGAACGGGGAGCTGTTTTTT. Its protein is CASSLRTGEGNGELFF.

A note on this clone: Germline and junction disagree at one end, which may indicate a read error. CDR3 coding DNA: TGTGCCAGCAGGGAAGTGGGCTTGTGGGACAATGAGCAGTTCTTC. Encoded protein: CASREVGLWDNEQFF. The chain links TRBV6-1 to TRBJ2-1, with D uncertain. The CDR3 loop spans 15 amino acids. Per the germline V gene, CDR1 is MNHNS and CDR2 is SASEGT.

The V gene is TRBV19, the J gene TRBJ2-1; 11 bases are shared with TRBD2. The length of the CDR3 is 16 residues. V lost 3 bases, J lost 6 bases, and 7 bases stayed unmatched. Germline V gene sequence: CDR1 LNHDA, CDR2 SQIVND (reference sequence). The CDR3 DNA is TGTGCCAGTAGTATCCGACTAGCGGGGACGCTCAATGAGCAGTTCTTC. This sequence encodes CASSIRLAGTLNEQFF.

The CDR3 loop reads CASSTTTGFLYTEAFF. DNA of the CDR3: TGCGCCAGCAGCACCACGACAGGGTTCCTTTACACTGAAGCTTTCTTT. This chain joins TRBV5-1 and TRBJ1-1; 7 bases match TRBD1. Germline V gene sequence: CDR1 SGHRS, CDR2 YFSETQ. This CDR3 contains 16 residues. Germline trimming cut 4 bases from V and 3 bases from J; bases unmatched to any gene: 12. Full variable domain (remainder filled in from reference TRBV5-1 and TRBJ1-1): KAGVTQTPRYLIKTRGQQVTLSCSPISGHRSVSWYQQTPGQGLQFLFEYFSETQRNKGNFPGRFSGRQFSNSRSEMNVSTLELGDSALYLCASSTTTGFLYTEAFFGQGTRLTVV.

The V and J genes are TRBV29-1 and TRBJ1-2; D is perhaps TRBD1 (6 bases). Germline V gene data show CDR1 as SQVTM and CDR2 as ANQGSEA. The CDR3 extends over 13 amino acids. V was cut by 7 bases and J by 4 bases, with 16 bases left in between. The CDR3 DNA reads as TGCAGCGGCAACCAGGGGAAGGGCTATGGCTACACCTTC. Amino acids: CSGNQGKGYGYTF. Combining the CDR3 with reference TRBV29-1 and TRBJ1-2 gives the whole variable domain SAVISQKPSRDICQRGTSLTIQCQVDSQVTMMFWYRQQPGQSLTLIATANQGSEATYESGFVIDKFPISRPNLTFSTLTVSNMSPEDSSIYLCSGNQGKGYGYTFGSGTRLTVV.

The chain joins TRBV7-9 to TRBJ2-7; 11 positions match TRBD2. V gave up 1 base and J gave up 6 bases; unmatched junction bases: 5. This CDR3 has 15 amino acids. Germline V gives CDR1 SEHNR, CDR2 FQNEAQ (reference sequence). CDR3 residues: CASSLVLAGGGEQYF. The CDR3 DNA sequence: TGTGCCAGCAGCTTAGTGCTAGCGGGAGGAGGCGAGCAGTACTTC.

The genes are TRBV5-8 and TRBJ2-4; D possibly corresponds to TRBD2 (6 bases). The germline CDR1 and CDR2 sequences are SGHTS and YDEGEE. Trimming took off 1 base at V and 4 bases at J, with 18 bases between the two ends. The CDR3 consists of 17 residues. CDR3: CASSLHLVAGRKNIQYF. The CDR3, as DNA: TGTGCCAGCAGCTTGCATTTAGTCGCGGGACGGAAAAACATTCAGTACTTC.

The chain combines TRBV19 with TRBJ1-5; no clear D gene. The CDR3 has 14 residues. Germline V CDR1 and CDR2: LNHDA, SQIVND (reference sequence). Deletions cut 3 bases from V and 4 bases from J, with 10 bases between. For the CDR3, the DNA is TGTGCCAGTAGTATTCTCCCGGTTAATCAGCCCCAGCATTTT. The encoded protein is CASSILPVNQPQHF.

This clone was observed a few times. CDR3 nucleotide sequence: TGCAGCGGACAGGGCCAAGAGACCCAGTACTTC. This gives the protein CSGQGQETQYF. The genes are TRBV20-1 and TRBJ2-5; the match to TRBD1 covers 8 bases. Germline CDR1 reads DFQATT; CDR2 reads SNEGSKA (reference sequence). The CDR3 spans 11 residues.

V gene TRBV30 combines with J gene TRBJ2-4; 9 bases map to TRBD1. This CDR3 has 13 residues. The V segment lost 1 base and the J segment 7 bases; nucleotides outside the gene matches: 2. Germline CDR1 GTSNPN, CDR2 SVGIG (reference sequence). CDR3 in amino acids: CAWSDRGPNIQYF. The DNA of the CDR3 is TGTGCCTGGAGTGACAGGGGGCCGAACATTCAGTACTTC.